These 24 T cell receptor beta chains were sequenced from one sample in a study of blood T cell repertoires in COVID-19. Assay: immunoSEQ multiplex PCR; the TCRdb copy retains only in-frame clones and omits some. Among under 200,000 clones listed, 86% were seen once. Specimen: peripheral blood. The source is a woman in her sixties with COVID-19, enrolled during active disease.

This chain links TRBV11-1 with TRBJ2-5, with D possibly being TRBD2 (6 bases). Trimming took off 5 bases at V and 5 bases at J, with 12 bases between the two ends. Germline V gene data show CDR1 as SGHAT and CDR2 as FQDESV (reference sequence). This CDR3 is 13 amino acids long. CDR3 in amino acids: CASSQEGLETQYF. The CDR3 coding sequence is TGTGCCAGCAGCCAGGAGGGTTTGGAGACCCAGTACTTC. Full variable domain (rest looked up from reference TRBV11-1 and TRBJ2-5): EAEVAQSPRYKITEKSQAVAFWCDPISGHATLYWYRQILGQGPELLVQFQDESVVDDSQLPKDRFSAERLKGVDSTLKIQPAELGDSAMYLCASSQEGLETQYFGPGTRLLVL.

This clone is a singleton in its sample. CDR3 loop: CASSPGQGYYEQYF. The DNA of the CDR3 is TGTGCCAGTAGTCCCGGACAGGGTTACTACGAGCAGTACTTC. J is TRBJ2-7 and V is TRBV19, with TRBD1 matching over 8 bases. Germline lookup yields CDR1 LNHDA and CDR2 SQIVND (reference sequence). After removal of 5 bases from V and 3 bases from J, the junction contained 6 bases not matched to a gene. The CDR3 contains 14 residues. Variable domain in full (rest from reference TRBV19 and TRBJ2-7): DGGITQSPKYLFRKEGQNVTLSCEQNLNHDAMYWYRQDPGQGLRLIYYSQIVNDFQKGDIAEGYSVSREKKESFPLTVTSAQKNPTAFYLCASSPGQGYYEQYFGPGTRLTVT.

This clone was seen a single time. This chain connects TRBV12-3 or TRBV12-4 to TRBJ1-1, with D unclear. The CDR3 covers 13 residues. Trimming shortened V by 7 bases and J by 1 base, and 10 bases separated the two germline ends. The CDR3 loop reads CASTSGWNTEAFF. Here the CDR3 DNA reads TGTGCCAGCACCTCCGGTTGGAACACTGAAGCTTTCTTT.

There are a few counts of this clone. V and J are TRBV4-1 and TRBJ2-7, with 7 bases lining up with TRBD1. The germline CDR1 and CDR2 sequences are MGHRA and YSYEKL. V was pared by 3 bases and J by 2 bases, with 4 bases of the junction left unmatched. CDR3 length: 14 amino acids. CDR3 coding DNA: TGCGCCAGCAGCCAGTGGACAGGAACCTACGAGCAGTACTTC. This codes for CASSQWTGTYEQYF.

The V call is TRBV5-6, the J call TRBJ2-7; TRBD1 matches 8 bases. The CDR3 runs 15 residues. Germline CDR1 SGHDT, CDR2 YYEEEE. The J segment lost 4 bases and the V segment lost 5 bases, leaving 11 bases of the junction unmatched. CDR3 loop: CASSPDRENVYEQYF. CDR3 DNA: TGTGCCAGCAGTCCGGACAGGGAGAACGTATACGAGCAGTACTTC. The full variable domain, in which reference TRBV5-6 and TRBJ2-7 provide the parts outside the CDR3, is DAGVTQSPTHLIKTRGQQVTLRCSPKSGHDTVSWYQQALGQGPQFIFQYYEEEERQRGNFPDRFSGHQFPNYSSELNVNALLLGDSALYLCASSPDRENVYEQYFGPGTRLTVT.

The V call is TRBV10-3, the J call TRBJ1-2; D may be TRBD1 (5 bases). The CDR3 is 13 residues long. V was shortened by 0 bases and J by 7 bases, with 9 bases between the two germline ends. Germline V gives CDR1 ENHRY, CDR2 SYGVKD. CDR3 DNA: TGTGCCATCAGTGAGTCAGGGGTTAGTGGCTACACCTTC. This codes for CAISESGVSGYTF.

The J gene is TRBJ2-3, the V gene TRBV6-5, with D tentatively TRBD2 (5 bases). There are 14 residues in the CDR3. V was cut by 10 bases and J by 4 bases, with 18 bases left in between. CDR1 and CDR2 from the germline V gene are MNHEY and SVGAGI. The CDR3 sequence: CATSAGSVPDTQYF. CDR3 nucleotide sequence: TGTGCCACCTCGGCGGGTAGCGTCCCAGATACGCAGTATTTT.

The chain has TRBV5-4 and TRBJ2-7; 11 bases align to TRBD2. The germline gives CDR1 SGHNT, CDR2 YYREEE (reference sequence). The length of the CDR3 is 14 residues. V trimming: 10 bases; J trimming: 6 bases; junction bases outside the gene matches: 12. CDR3 residues: CAGFTSGSSLEQYF. In DNA form, the CDR3 reads TGTGCCGGATTTACTAGCGGGAGCTCCCTCGAGCAGTACTTC. Full variable domain (outside the CDR3, taken from reference TRBV5-4 and TRBJ2-7): ETGVTQSPTHLIKTRGQQVTLRCSSQSGHNTVSWYQQALGQGPQFIFQYYREEENGRGNFPPRFSGLQFPNYSSELNVNALELDDSALYLCAGFTSGSSLEQYFGPGTRLTVT.

The chain has TRBV29-1 and TRBJ2-1; D is possibly TRBD2 (7 bases). The CDR3 is 16 amino acids. Trimming pared 5 bases from V and 4 bases from J, leaving 21 bases between. In germline, CDR1 is SQVTM, CDR2 ANQGSEA. The CDR3 sequence: CSVPGRGGGEYNEQFF. The CDR3 nucleotides read TGCAGCGTTCCCGGGCGAGGCGGGGGCGAGTACAATGAGCAGTTCTTC.

This clone has a single count. This chain uses TRBV24-1 with TRBJ2-1; 8 bases are a match to TRBD2. The J segment lost 9 bases and the V segment lost 0 bases, leaving 6 bases of the junction unmatched. The CDR3 is made up of 15 amino acids. Per germline, CDR1 KGHDR and CDR2 SFDVKD. The CDR3 loop reads CATSDLGLAGAEQFF. The CDR3 DNA sequence: TGTGCCACCAGTGATTTGGGGCTAGCGGGTGCTGAGCAGTTCTTC.

This clone was detected only a few times. The gene calls are TRBV5-6 and TRBJ2-7, with TRBD1 matching over 10 bases. This CDR3 has 15 amino acids. With 4 bases clipped from V and 6 bases from J, the junction kept 10 bases outside the gene matches. Germline CDR1 and CDR2: SGHDT and YYEEEE. CDR3 sequence: CASSRWDRGSGEQYF. CDR3 DNA sequence: TGTGCCAGCAGCAGATGGGACAGGGGATCGGGCGAGCAGTACTTC.

This chain joins TRBV28 and TRBJ2-3, with no clear D. Germline V gene lookup returns CDR1 MDHEN and CDR2 SYDVKM. The length of the CDR3 is 14 residues. Trimming cost V 2 bases and J 4 bases, with 10 bases left between them. Here the CDR3 reads CASSLIPPPDTQYF. DNA of the CDR3: TGTGCCAGCAGTTTAATCCCTCCTCCAGATACGCAGTATTTT.

The gene calls are TRBV2 and TRBJ2-1; 10 bases align to TRBD2. V was clipped by 6 bases and J by 8 bases; unmatched bases: 7. The CDR3 runs 14 residues. Germline-derived CDR1 and CDR2 are SNHLY and FYNNEI. The CDR3 DNA reads as TGTGCCAGCAGCCTAGCGGGAGCAATTGATGAGCAGTTCTTC. Residues: CASSLAGAIDEQFF.

For the CDR3, the DNA is TGTGCCAGCAGCCAAGATTTGACAGGGGGAGGCAATGAGCAGTTCTTC. Translation: CASSQDLTGGGNEQFF. This rearrangement joins TRBV4-2 to TRBJ2-1; 9 bases map to TRBD1. Unmatched junction bases numbered 6, after V lost 0 bases and J lost 6 bases. Looked up from germline, CDR1 is LGHNA and CDR2 is YNFKEQ. The CDR3 has 16 amino acids.

The chain couples TRBV6-6 to TRBJ1-1; 8 nucleotides align to TRBD1. Germline-derived CDR1 and CDR2 are MNHNY and SVGAGI (reference sequence). This CDR3 is built from 13 residues. V trimming: 8 bases; J trimming: 8 bases; junction bases outside the gene matches: 10. DNA of the CDR3: TGTGCCAGCGAGAGCATTAACAGGGGGGAAGCTTTCTTT. Translating gives CASESINRGEAFF.

The chain carries TRBV7-9 and TRBJ1-5, with no clear D. Trimming stripped 1 base from V and 6 bases from J, with 13 bases between. Germline values: CDR1 SEHNR, CDR2 FQNEAQ (reference sequence). The CDR3 extends over 15 amino acids. The CDR3 coding sequence is TGTGCCAGCAGCTTAGGTTCCGGGAGGAGTCAGCCCCAGCATTTT. Amino acids: CASSLGSGRSQPQHF. Full variable domain (rest looked up from reference TRBV7-9 and TRBJ1-5): DTGVSQNPRHKITKRGQNVTFRCDPISEHNRLYWYRQTLGQGPEFLTYFQNEAQLEKSRLLSDRFSAERPKGSFSTLEIQRTEQGDSAMYLCASSLGSGRSQPQHFGDGTRLSIL.

The genes are TRBV24-1 and TRBJ2-5; a weak D match, TRBD2 (5 bases). The CDR3 runs to 14 residues. Trimming took off 0 bases at V and 1 base at J, with 5 bases between the two ends. Germline V gene data show CDR1 as KGHDR and CDR2 as SFDVKD. The CDR3 bases are TGTGCCACCAGTGATTTGGGAGGCCAAGAGACCCAGTACTTC. It encodes CATSDLGGQETQYF.

This chain connects TRBV28 to TRBJ2-1, with a possible D match to TRBD1 (5 bases). Trimming took 6 bases from V and 9 from J, leaving 15 bases between them. The CDR3 extends over 13 amino acids. The germline V gene encodes CDR1 MDHEN and CDR2 SYDVKM. The CDR3 reads CASRAQIQAEQFF. The CDR3 bases are TGTGCCAGCAGAGCCCAAATACAGGCTGAGCAGTTCTTC.

The gene calls are TRBV5-4 and TRBJ1-4, with TRBD1 as a possible D gene (6 bases). This CDR3 is built from 15 residues. CDR1 is SGHNT, CDR2 YYREEE, per germline (reference sequence). V was clipped by 4 bases and J by 4 bases, with 14 bases between them. CDR3 DNA sequence: TGTGCCAGCAGCCGCCTAGGACAGAATAATGAAAAACTGTTTTTT. Its translation is CASSRLGQNNEKLFF.

The V gene is TRBV4-2, the J gene TRBJ2-2; a weak D match, TRBD1 (5 bases). The CDR3 consists of 15 residues. Germline V gene lookup returns CDR1 LGHNA and CDR2 YNFKEQ. V lost 7 bases to trimming and J lost 8 bases, with 20 bases between them. CDR3: CASTPDIRDLGELFF. CDR3 DNA sequence: TGTGCCAGCACCCCGGACATCCGAGACCTTGGGGAGCTGTTTTTT.

The chain combines TRBV11-2 with TRBJ1-2; 8 nucleotides match TRBD1. The CDR3 has 16 residues. V gave up 0 bases and J gave up 4 bases; unmatched junction bases: 7. Germline loops: CDR1 SGHAT, CDR2 FQNNGV. The CDR3 DNA follows: TGTGCCAGCAGCTTAGATACCGGACAGGGAGCCTATGGCTACACCTTC. As protein: CASSLDTGQGAYGYTF. Variable domain in full (rest from reference TRBV11-2 and TRBJ1-2): EAGVAQSPRYKIIEKRQSVAFWCNPISGHATLYWYQQILGQGPKLLIQFQNNGVVDDSQLPKDRFSAERLKGVDSTLKIQPAKLEDSAVYLCASSLDTGQGAYGYTFGSGTRLTVV.

The chain carries TRBV7-9 and TRBJ1-1; D uncertain. Trimming pared 1 base from V and 4 bases from J, leaving 13 bases between. There are 15 residues in the CDR3. Per the germline V gene, CDR1 is SEHNR and CDR2 is FQNEAQ (reference sequence). Written as DNA, the CDR3 is TGTGCCAGCAGCTTAGGTGGTCTTACAGTCACTGAAGCTTTCTTT. It yields the protein CASSLGGLTVTEAFF. Full variable domain (rest looked up from reference TRBV7-9 and TRBJ1-1): DTGVSQNPRHKITKRGQNVTFRCDPISEHNRLYWYRQTLGQGPEFLTYFQNEAQLEKSRLLSDRFSAERPKGSFSTLEIQRTEQGDSAMYLCASSLGGLTVTEAFFGQGTRLTVV.

The V gene is TRBV18, the J gene TRBJ2-3; possibly TRBD2 for D (5 bases). The germline V and J ends were trimmed by 2 bases and 1 base, with 13 bases remaining between them. Germline lookup yields CDR1 KGHSH and CDR2 LQKENI. The CDR3 spans 16 residues. Here the CDR3 reads CASSPDGIVGTDTQYF. The CDR3 region has the DNA TGTGCCAGCTCACCAGACGGGATAGTGGGCACAGATACGCAGTATTTT.

The chain uses TRBV14 and TRBJ1-2; D is unclear. The germline V gene has CDR1 SGHDN and CDR2 FVKESK. Trimming took 5 bases from V and 4 from J, leaving 14 bases between them. The CDR3 spans 14 residues. This CDR3 is CASSETQGGYGYTF. The DNA for the CDR3 is TGTGCCAGCAGCGAAACACAAGGAGGCTATGGCTACACCTTC.